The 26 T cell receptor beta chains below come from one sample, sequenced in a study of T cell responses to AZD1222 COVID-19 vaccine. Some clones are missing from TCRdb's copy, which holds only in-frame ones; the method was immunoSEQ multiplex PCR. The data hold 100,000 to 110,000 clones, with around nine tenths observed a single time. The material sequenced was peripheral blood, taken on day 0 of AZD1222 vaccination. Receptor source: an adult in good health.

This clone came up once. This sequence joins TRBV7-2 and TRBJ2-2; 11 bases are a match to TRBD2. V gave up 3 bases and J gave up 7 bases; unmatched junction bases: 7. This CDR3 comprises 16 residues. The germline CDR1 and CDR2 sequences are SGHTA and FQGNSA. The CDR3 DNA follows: TGTGCCAGCAGCTTGGGTAGCGGGAGGGTATACGGGGAGCTGTTTTTT. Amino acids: CASSLGSGRVYGELFF. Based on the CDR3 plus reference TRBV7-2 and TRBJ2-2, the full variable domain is GAGVSQSPSNKVTEKGKDVELRCDPISGHTALYWYRQSLGQGLEFLIYFQGNSAPDKSGLPSDRFSAERTGGSVSTLTIQRTQQEDSAVYLCASSLGSGRVYGELFFGEGSRLTVL.

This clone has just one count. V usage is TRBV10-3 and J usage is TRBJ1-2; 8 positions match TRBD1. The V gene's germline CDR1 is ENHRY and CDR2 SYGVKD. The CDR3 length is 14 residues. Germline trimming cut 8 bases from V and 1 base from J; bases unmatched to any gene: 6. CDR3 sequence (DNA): TGTGCCATCGGACAGGGAACTAATAACTATGGCTACACCTTC. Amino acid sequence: CAIGQGTNNYGYTF.

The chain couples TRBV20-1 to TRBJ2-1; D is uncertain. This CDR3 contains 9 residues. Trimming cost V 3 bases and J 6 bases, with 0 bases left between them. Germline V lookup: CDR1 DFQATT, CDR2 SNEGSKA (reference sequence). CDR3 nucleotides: TGCAGTGCTAGCAATGAGCAGTTCTTC. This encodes CSASNEQFF.

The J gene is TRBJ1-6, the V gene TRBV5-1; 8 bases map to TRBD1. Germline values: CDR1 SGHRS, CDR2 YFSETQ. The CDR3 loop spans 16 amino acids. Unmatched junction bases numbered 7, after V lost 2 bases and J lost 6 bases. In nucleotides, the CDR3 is TGCGCCAGCAGCTTTACTTACAGGGGGGCTAATTCACCCCTCCACTTT. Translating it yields CASSFTYRGANSPLHF.

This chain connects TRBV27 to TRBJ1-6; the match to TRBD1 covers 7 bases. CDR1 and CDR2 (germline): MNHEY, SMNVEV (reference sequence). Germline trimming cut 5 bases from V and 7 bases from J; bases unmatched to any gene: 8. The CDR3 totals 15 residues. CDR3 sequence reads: CASSLQPGQNSPLHF. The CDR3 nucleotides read TGTGCCAGCAGTCTTCAACCGGGACAGAATTCACCCCTCCACTTT.

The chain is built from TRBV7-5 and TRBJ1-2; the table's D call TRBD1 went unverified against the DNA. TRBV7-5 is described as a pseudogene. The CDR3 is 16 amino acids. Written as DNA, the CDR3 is TGTGCCAGAAGCTTTACGGGTGACAGGGCGGACTATGGCTACACCTTC. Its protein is CARSFTGDRADYGYTF.

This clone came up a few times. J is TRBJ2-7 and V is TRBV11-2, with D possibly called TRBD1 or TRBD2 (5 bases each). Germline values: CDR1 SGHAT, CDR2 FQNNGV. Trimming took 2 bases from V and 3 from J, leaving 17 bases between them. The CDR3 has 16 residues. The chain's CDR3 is CASSLTTGTAIYEQYF. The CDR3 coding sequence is TGTGCCAGCAGCTTAACCACCGGGACGGCGATCTACGAGCAGTACTTC.

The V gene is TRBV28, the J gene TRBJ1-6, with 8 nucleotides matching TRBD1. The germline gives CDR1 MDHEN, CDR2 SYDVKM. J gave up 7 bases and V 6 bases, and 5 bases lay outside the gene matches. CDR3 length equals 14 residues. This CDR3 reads CASSPGQGNSPLHF. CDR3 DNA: TGTGCCAGCAGCCCCGGACAGGGCAATTCACCCCTCCACTTT.

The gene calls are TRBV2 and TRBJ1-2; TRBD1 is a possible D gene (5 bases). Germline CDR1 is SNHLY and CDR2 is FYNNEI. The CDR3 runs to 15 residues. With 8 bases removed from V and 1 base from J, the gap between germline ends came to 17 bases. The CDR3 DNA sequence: TGTGCCAGCCGGCAAGGGGAGTTTTTTAACTATGGCTACACCTTC. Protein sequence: CASRQGEFFNYGYTF.

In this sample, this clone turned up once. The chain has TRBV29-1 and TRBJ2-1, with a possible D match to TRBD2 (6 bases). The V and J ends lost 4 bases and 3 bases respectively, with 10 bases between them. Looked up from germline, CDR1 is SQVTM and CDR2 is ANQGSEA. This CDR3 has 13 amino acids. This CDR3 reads CSVAVTSYNEQFF. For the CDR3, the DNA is TGCAGCGTTGCGGTGACTAGCTACAATGAGCAGTTCTTC.

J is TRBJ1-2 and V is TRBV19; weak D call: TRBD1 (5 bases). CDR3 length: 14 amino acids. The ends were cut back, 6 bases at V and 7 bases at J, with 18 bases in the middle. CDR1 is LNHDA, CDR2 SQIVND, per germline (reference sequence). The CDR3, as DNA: TGTGCCAGTAGCCGCGGGACCGCGTCTCCTGGCTACACCTTC. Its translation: CASSRGTASPGYTF.

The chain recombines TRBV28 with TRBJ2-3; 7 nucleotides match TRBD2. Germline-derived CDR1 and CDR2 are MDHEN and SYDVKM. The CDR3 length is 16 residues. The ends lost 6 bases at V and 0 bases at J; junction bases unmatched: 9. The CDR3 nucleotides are TGTGCCAGCAGCCCGACCTCGGGGGGTAGCACAGATACGCAGTATTTT. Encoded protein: CASSPTSGGSTDTQYF.

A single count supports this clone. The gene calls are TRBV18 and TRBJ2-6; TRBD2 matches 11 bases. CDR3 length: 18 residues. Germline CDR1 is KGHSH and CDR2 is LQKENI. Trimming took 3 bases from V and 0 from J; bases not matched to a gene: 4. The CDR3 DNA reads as TGTGCCAGCTCACCGCTAGCGGGGGGACTCTCTGGGGCCAACGTCCTGACTTTC. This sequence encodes CASSPLAGGLSGANVLTF.

The CDR3 region is CASSSGLVWQETQYF. In DNA, the CDR3 is TGTGCCAGCAGCTCGGGACTAGTGTGGCAAGAGACCCAGTACTTC. The chain is built from TRBV7-9 and TRBJ2-5; TRBD2 agrees at 8 bases. After removal of 4 bases from V and 2 bases from J, the junction contained 6 bases not matched to a gene. CDR1 SEHNR and CDR2 FQNEAQ come from the germline V gene (reference sequence). This CDR3 has 15 residues.

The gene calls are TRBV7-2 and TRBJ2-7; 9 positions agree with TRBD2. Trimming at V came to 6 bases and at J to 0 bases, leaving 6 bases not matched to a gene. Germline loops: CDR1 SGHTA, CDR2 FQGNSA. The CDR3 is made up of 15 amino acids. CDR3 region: CASSTAGGFSYEQYF. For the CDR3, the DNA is TGTGCCAGCAGTACGGCGGGGGGGTTCTCCTACGAGCAGTACTTC.

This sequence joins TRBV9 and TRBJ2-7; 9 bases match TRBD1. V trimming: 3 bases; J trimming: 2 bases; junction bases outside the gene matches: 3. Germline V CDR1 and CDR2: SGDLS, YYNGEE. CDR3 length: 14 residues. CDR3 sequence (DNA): TGTGCCAGCAGCGGGGGACAGGGCCCCTACGAGCAGTACTTC. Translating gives CASSGGQGPYEQYF.

CDR3 sequence: CASSLTADRVVGWEQFF. Written as DNA, the CDR3 is TGCGCCAGCAGCCTTACCGCGGACAGGGTGGTTGGTTGGGAGCAGTTCTTC. The rearrangement uses TRBV4-1 and TRBJ2-1; 8 nucleotides match TRBD1. Germline CDR1 and CDR2: MGHRA and YSYEKL. J was trimmed by 10 bases and V by 4 bases; bases with no gene match: 18. CDR3 length: 17 amino acids.

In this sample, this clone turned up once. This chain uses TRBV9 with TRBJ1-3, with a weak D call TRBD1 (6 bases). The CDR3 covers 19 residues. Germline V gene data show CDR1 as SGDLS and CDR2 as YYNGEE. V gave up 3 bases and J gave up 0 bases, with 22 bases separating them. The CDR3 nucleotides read TGTGCCAGCAGCGCACGACAGGTCCTCTCGGGACTCTCTGGAAACACCATATATTTT. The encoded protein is CASSARQVLSGLSGNTIYF.

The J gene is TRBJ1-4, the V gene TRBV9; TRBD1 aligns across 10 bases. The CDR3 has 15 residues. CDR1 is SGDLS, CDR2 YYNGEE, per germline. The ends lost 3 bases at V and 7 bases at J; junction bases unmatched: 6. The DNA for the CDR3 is TGTGCCAGCAGCGGGGGGACAGGGGAGATTGAAAAACTGTTTTTT. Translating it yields CASSGGTGEIEKLFF.

DNA of the CDR3: TGTGCCAGCGACCGAGGCCTAGCGGGAAGGTCAGAGACCCAGTACTTC. This sequence encodes CASDRGLAGRSETQYF. The chain employs TRBV11-2 and TRBJ2-5, with 9 bases aligning to TRBD2. J was trimmed by 4 bases and V by 8 bases; bases with no gene match: 14. The CDR3 consists of 16 residues. From germline, CDR1 is SGHAT and CDR2 FQNNGV.

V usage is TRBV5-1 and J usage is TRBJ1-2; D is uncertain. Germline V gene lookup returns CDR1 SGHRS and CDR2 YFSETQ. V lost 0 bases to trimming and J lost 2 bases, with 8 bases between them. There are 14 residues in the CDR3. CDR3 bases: TGCGCCAGCAGCTTGGGGGTAGAGAACTATGGCTACACCTTC. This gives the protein CASSLGVENYGYTF.

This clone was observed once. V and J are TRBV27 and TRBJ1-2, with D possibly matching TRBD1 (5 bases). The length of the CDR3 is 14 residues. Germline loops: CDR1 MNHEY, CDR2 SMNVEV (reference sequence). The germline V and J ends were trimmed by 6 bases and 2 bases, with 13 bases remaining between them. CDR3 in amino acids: CASSPQGGNYGYTF. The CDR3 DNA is TGTGCCAGCAGCCCCCAGGGCGGAAACTATGGCTACACCTTC.

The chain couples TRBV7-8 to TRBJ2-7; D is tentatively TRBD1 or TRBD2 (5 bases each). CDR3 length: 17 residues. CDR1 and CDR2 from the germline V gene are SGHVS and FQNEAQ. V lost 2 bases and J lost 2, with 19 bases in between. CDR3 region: CASSLPPPGTIPYEQYF. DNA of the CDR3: TGTGCCAGCAGCTTACCCCCCCCCGGGACGATTCCCTACGAGCAGTACTTC. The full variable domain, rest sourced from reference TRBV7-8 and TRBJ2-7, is GAGVSQSPRYKVAKRGQDVALRCDPISGHVSLFWYQQALGQGPEFLTYFQNEAQLDKSGLPSDRFFAERPEGSVSTLKIQRTQQEDSAVYLCASSLPPPGTIPYEQYFGPGTRLTVT.

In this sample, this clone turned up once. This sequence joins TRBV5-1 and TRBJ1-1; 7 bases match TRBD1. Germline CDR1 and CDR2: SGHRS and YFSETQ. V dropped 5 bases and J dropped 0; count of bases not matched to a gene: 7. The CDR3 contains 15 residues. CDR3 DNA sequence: TGCGCCAGCAGGAACGACAGGGTAGTGAACACTGAAGCTTTCTTT. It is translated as CASRNDRVVNTEAFF. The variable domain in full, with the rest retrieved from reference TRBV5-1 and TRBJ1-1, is KAGVTQTPRYLIKTRGQQVTLSCSPISGHRSVSWYQQTPGQGLQFLFEYFSETQRNKGNFPGRFSGRQFSNSRSEMNVSTLELGDSALYLCASRNDRVVNTEAFFGQGTRLTVV.

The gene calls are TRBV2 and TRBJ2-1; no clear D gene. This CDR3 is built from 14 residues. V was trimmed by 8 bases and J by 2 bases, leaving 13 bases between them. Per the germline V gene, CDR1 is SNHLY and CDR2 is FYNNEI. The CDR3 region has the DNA TGTGCCAGCTGTAAGGGCGAGACCTACAATGAGCAGTTCTTC. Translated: CASCKGETYNEQFF.

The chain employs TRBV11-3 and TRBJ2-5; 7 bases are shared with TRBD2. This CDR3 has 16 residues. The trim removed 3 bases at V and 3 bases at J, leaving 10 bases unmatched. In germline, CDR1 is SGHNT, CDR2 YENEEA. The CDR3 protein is CASSFPSGGKKETQYF. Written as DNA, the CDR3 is TGTGCCAGCAGCTTCCCCTCGGGGGGAAAGAAAGAGACCCAGTACTTC.